This T cell receptor beta chain was identified in a study of T cell responses to AZD1222 COVID-19 vaccine. Comment on this clone: Its specificity is not known.

Study-wide results and limits: Breadth and depth of Spike-specific TCRs rose after two AZD1222 doses.

Clones were sequenced by immunoSEQ multiplex PCR, and TCRdb holds only the in-frame ones, with some missing. This table holds over 120,000 clones, roughly 90% found once. Germline V gene data show CDR1 as SGDLS and CDR2 as YYNGEE. This CDR3 is built from 16 residues. V shed 3 bases and J shed 7 bases, with 19 bases lying between them. The rearrangement uses TRBV9 and TRBJ2-2, with D tentatively TRBD1 (6 bases). The source is an adult in good health. This specimen was peripheral blood, taken on day 0 of AZD1222 vaccination. For the CDR3, the DNA is TGTGCCAGCAGCGCTCCTCAGGGGCCGGGGTTCGGGGAGCTGTTTTTT. Translation gives CASSAPQGPGFGELFF.